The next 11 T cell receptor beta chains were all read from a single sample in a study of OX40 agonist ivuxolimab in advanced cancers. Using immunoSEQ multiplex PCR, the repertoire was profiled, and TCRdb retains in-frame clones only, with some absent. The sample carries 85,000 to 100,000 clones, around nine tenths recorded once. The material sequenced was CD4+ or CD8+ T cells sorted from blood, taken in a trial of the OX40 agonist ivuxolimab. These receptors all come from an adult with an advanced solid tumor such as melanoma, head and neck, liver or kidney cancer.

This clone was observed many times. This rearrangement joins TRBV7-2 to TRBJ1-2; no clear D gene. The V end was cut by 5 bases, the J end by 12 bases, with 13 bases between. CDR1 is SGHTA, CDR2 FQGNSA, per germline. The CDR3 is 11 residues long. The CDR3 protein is CASSQSQVNTF. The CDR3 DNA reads TGTGCCAGCAGCCAAAGCCAGGTGAACACCTTC.

The DNA for the CDR3 is TGTGCCAGCTTCGCGGCGGGCAGGCATCAAGAGACCCAGTACTTC. This gives the protein CASFAAGRHQETQYF. The V and J genes are TRBV6-6 and TRBJ2-5, with a possible D match to TRBD2 (5 bases). CDR1 MNHNY and CDR2 SVGAGI come from the germline V gene (reference sequence). The CDR3 has 15 residues. Deletions cut 8 bases from V and 2 bases from J, with 18 bases between.

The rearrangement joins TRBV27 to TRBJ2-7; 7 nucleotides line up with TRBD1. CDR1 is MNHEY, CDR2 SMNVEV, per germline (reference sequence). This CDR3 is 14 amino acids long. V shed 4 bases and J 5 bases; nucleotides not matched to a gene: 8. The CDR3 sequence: CASSSTGVVHEQYF. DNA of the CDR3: TGTGCCAGCAGTTCCACAGGGGTAGTGCACGAGCAGTACTTC.

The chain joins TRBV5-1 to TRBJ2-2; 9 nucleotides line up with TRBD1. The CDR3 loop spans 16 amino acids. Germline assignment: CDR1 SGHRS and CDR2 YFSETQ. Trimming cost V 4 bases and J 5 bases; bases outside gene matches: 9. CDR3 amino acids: CASSNKQGAWTGELFF. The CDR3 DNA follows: TGCGCCAGCAGCAACAAACAGGGGGCATGGACCGGGGAGCTGTTTTTT.

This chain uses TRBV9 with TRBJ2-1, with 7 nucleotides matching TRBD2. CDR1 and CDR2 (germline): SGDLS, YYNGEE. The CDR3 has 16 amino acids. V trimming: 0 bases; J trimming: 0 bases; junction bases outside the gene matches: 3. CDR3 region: CASSVDWTSSYNEQFF. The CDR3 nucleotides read TGTGCCAGCAGCGTAGACTGGACTAGCTCCTACAATGAGCAGTTCTTC.

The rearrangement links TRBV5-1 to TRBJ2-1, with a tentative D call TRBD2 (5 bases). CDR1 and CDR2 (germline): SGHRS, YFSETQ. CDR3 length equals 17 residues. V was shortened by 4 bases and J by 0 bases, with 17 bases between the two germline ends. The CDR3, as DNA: TGCGCCAGCAGCCCAAAGTACACTAGTAGCTCCTACAATGAGCAGTTCTTC. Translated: CASSPKYTSSSYNEQFF. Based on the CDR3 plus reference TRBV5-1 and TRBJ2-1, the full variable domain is KAGVTQTPRYLIKTRGQQVTLSCSPISGHRSVSWYQQTPGQGLQFLFEYFSETQRNKGNFPGRFSGRQFSNSRSEMNVSTLELGDSALYLCASSPKYTSSSYNEQFFGPGTRLTVL.

The CDR3 DNA follows: TGTGCCAGCAGGGGTGCGACAGGGGGCTCCTACGAGCAGTACTTC. Residues: CASRGATGGSYEQYF. The genes are TRBV27 and TRBJ2-7; TRBD1 matches at 9 bases. This CDR3 contains 15 residues. Germline V lookup: CDR1 MNHEY, CDR2 SMNVEV (reference sequence). Trimming at V came to 6 bases and at J to 0 bases, leaving 6 bases not matched to a gene.

The CDR3 coding sequence is TGTGCCAGCACCCGGGACAGGGACGAAACCCAGTACTTC. It yields the protein CASTRDRDETQYF. The gene calls are TRBV6-1 and TRBJ2-5; 9 nucleotides match TRBD1. Germline values: CDR1 MNHNS, CDR2 SASEGT. The CDR3 extends over 13 amino acids. The ends lost 7 bases at V and 8 bases at J; junction bases unmatched: 8.

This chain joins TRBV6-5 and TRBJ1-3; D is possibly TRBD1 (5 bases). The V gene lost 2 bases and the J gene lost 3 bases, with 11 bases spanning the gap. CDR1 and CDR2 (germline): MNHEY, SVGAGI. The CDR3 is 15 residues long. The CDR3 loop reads CASSYRRDSGNTIYF. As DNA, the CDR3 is TGTGCCAGCAGTTACCGCAGGGATAGTGGAAACACCATATATTTT.

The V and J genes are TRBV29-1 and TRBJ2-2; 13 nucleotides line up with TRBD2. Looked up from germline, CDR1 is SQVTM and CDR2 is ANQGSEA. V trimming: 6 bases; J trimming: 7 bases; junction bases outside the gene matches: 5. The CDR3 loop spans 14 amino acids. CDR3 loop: CSVTSGRAYGELFF. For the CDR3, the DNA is TGCAGCGTCACTAGCGGGAGGGCCTACGGGGAGCTGTTTTTT.

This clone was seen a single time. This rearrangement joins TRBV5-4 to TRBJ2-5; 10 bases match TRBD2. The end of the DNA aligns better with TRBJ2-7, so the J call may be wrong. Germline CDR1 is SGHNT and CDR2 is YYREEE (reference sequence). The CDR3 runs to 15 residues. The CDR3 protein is CASSSGTSVEYEQYF. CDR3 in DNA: TGTGCCAGCAGCTCCGGGACTAGCGTCGAATACGAGCAGTACTTC.